This is a list of T cell receptor beta chains from one sample in a study of CD8+ T cells in alopecia areata. TCRdb's copy holds only in-frame clones and misses some; the assay was immunoSEQ multiplex PCR. The data show some 170,000 clones, 58% seen once. The sequencing used CD4+ T cells sorted from blood, collected around week 55, from a patient treated with tofacitinib. The receptor set was obtained from a human donor with alopecia areata. The CDR3 runs from the conserved cysteine through the conserved F or W. D genes are given only for firm matches. A clone size is listed for some rows: how often the clone was seen (once, few, many), or a class if it is expanded.

TRBD1	TRBV7-2	TRBJ2-7	.	CASSPRQGAGEQYF	TGTGCCAGCAGCCCGCGACAGGGGGCGGGGGAGCAGTACTTC
TRBD1	TRBV25-1	TRBJ1-1	.	CASGGQGSARSAEAFF	TGTGCCAGCGGGGGACAGGGCTCGGCCAGAAGCGCTGAAGCTTTCTTT
.	TRBV7-2	TRBJ1-1	few	CASSLPGLNTEAFF	TGTGCCAGCAGCCTACCCGGCCTTAACACTGAAGCTTTCTTT
TRBD1	TRBV2	TRBJ1-4	.	CASTIADRAGEKLFF	TGTGCCAGCACTATAGCGGACAGGGCGGGTGAAAAACTGTTTTTT
.	TRBV15	TRBJ1-1	.	CATRGRQSNTEAFF	TGTGCCACCCGAGGAAGGCAGTCAAACACTGAAGCTTTCTTT
TRBD1	TRBV7-9	TRBJ1-1	.	CASNPPDRVFEAFF	TGTGCCAGCAACCCTCCGGACAGGGTTTTTGAAGCTTTCTTT
.	TRBV7-6	TRBJ1-1	few	CASSRTREAFF	TGTGCCAGCAGCCGGACCCGTGAAGCTTTCTTT
.	TRBV20-1	TRBJ1-3	.	CSASQGGTIYF	TGCAGTGCTAGCCAAGGAGGAACCATATATTTT
.	TRBV29-1	TRBJ2-7	.	CNVPLLNEQYF	TGCAATGTTCCGCTGCTGAACGAGCAGTACTTC
.	TRBV5-6	TRBJ1-2	.	CASSFRVLGSGYTF	TGTGCCAGCAGCTTTCGTGTCCTGGGAAGTGGCTACACCTTC
.	TRBV30	TRBJ2-1	.	CAWSPQQRTASTFF	TGTGCCTGGAGTCCCCAGCAGAGGACAGCGTCAACCTTCTTC
TRBD2	TRBV30	TRBJ2-4	.	CAWSVAGQSNIQYF	TGTGCCTGGAGTGTAGCGGGGCAGAGTAACATTCAGTACTTC
.	TRBV20-1	TRBJ1-3	.	CRVPGNTIYF	TGCAGAGTACCGGGAAACACCATATATTTT
TRBD2	TRBV5-1	TRBJ2-7	.	CASSLGTSQYEQYF	TGCGCCAGCAGCTTGGGGACTAGTCAGTACGAGCAGTACTTC
.	TRBV5-6	TRBJ1-2	few	CASSLPGGFTYGYTF	TGTGCCAGCAGCTTGCCGGGGGGATTCACCTATGGCTACACCTTC
.	TRBV27	TRBJ2-3	.	CASSRGASTDTQYF	TGTGCCAGCAGCAGGGGCGCTAGCACAGATACGCAGTATTTT
.	TRBV11-2	TRBJ1-1	.	CASSLESFTEAFF	TGTGCCAGCAGCTTAGAGAGCTTCACTGAAGCTTTCTTT
.	TRBV6-5	TRBJ2-5	few	CASSTPRGPQETQYF	TGTGCCAGCAGTACTCCTCGGGGTCCCCAAGAGACCCAGTACTTC
.	TRBV19	TRBJ2-2	.	CASSMGHNTGELFF	TGTGCCAGTAGTATGGGACATAACACCGGGGAGCTGTTTTTT
.	TRBV15	TRBJ1-5	.	CATSREQENQPQHF	TGTGCCACCAGCAGAGAACAGGAGAATCAGCCCCAGCATTTT
TRBD1	TRBV5-1	TRBJ2-5	.	CASSLAGQAEVETQYF	TGCGCCAGCAGCTTGGCCGGACAGGCCGAGGTGGAGACCCAGTACTTC
.	TRBV30	TRBJ1-6	.	CALGGRALHF	TGTGCCCTAGGAGGACGGGCCCTCCACTTT
TRBD2	TRBV5-1	TRBJ2-5	.	CASSSRTSGNQETQYF	TGCGCCAGCAGCTCCCGGACTAGCGGGAACCAAGAGACCCAGTACTTC
TRBD2	TRBV10-3	TRBJ2-3	.	CAISDPGLAGTDTQYF	TGTGCCATCAGCGACCCTGGACTAGCCGGCACAGATACGCAGTATTTT
.	TRBV5-1	TRBJ2-2	few	CASSLDTGELFF	TGCGCCAGCAGCTTGGACACCGGGGAGCTGTTTTTT
TRBD2	TRBV4-2	TRBJ2-4	.	CASSQDLAGGLAKNIQYF	TGTGCCAGCAGCCAAGATCTAGCGGGGGGTCTTGCCAAAAACATTCAGTACTTC
.	TRBV19	TRBJ1-1	.	CASSISTTYTEAFF	TGTGCCAGTAGTATATCCACTACGTACACTGAAGCTTTCTTT
.	TRBV2	TRBJ2-3	.	CASSAQGGGTDTQYF	TGTGCCAGCAGCGCCCAAGGGGGGGGCACAGATACGCAGTATTTT
.	TRBV7-8	TRBJ1-1	.	CASSLLVGGFTEAFF	TGTGCCAGCAGCTTATTGGTCGGGGGGTTCACTGAAGCTTTCTTT
.	TRBV6-5	TRBJ1-5	.	CASRQSLNQPQHF	TGTGCCAGTCGACAGTCTCTTAATCAGCCCCAGCATTTT
.	TRBV6-6	TRBJ1-4	once	CASSYSQGGKLFF	TGTGCCAGCAGTTACTCGCAGGGAGGAAAACTGTTTTTT
.	TRBV30	TRBJ2-7	.	CAWTRILGGASYEQYF	TGTGCCTGGACCCGGATCTTGGGGGGCGCCTCCTACGAGCAGTACTTC
.	TRBV18	TRBJ2-6	.	CASSPPAGANVLTF	TGTGCCAGCTCACCACCGGCTGGGGCCAACGTCCTGACTTTC
TRBD2	TRBV29-1	TRBJ2-1	.	CSVERRTSRGQFF	TGCAGCGTTGAAAGAAGGACTAGCCGTGGGCAGTTCTTC
.	TRBV7-6	TRBJ2-3	once	CASSLIPDTQYF	TGTGCCAGCAGCTTAATTCCGGATACGCAGTATTTT
.	TRBV30	TRBJ1-2	.	CAWKRGIEGYTF	TGTGCCTGGAAGCGGGGGATTGAAGGCTACACCTTC
.	TRBV6-4	TRBJ1-5	few	CASSWVPPQHF	TGTGCCAGCAGTTGGGTTCCGCCCCAGCATTTT
TRBD1	TRBV18	TRBJ2-7	once	CASSPPRGHTPYEQYF	TGTGCCAGCTCACCACCCAGGGGGCACACCCCCTACGAGCAGTACTTC
.	TRBV11-2	TRBJ1-6	few	CASSLKTVSPLHF	TGTGCCAGCAGCTTGAAGACAGTTTCACCCCTCCACTTT
TRBD2	TRBV9	TRBJ2-5	few	CASSPRTSGAETQYF	TGTGCCAGCAGCCCTCGGACTAGCGGGGCGGAGACCCAGTACTTC
.	TRBV30	TRBJ2-7	.	CAWSLGGSTYEQYF	TGTGCCTGGAGTCTGGGGGGCTCCACCTACGAGCAGTACTTC
.	TRBV14	TRBJ1-4	.	CASSQDGVTKLFF	TGTGCCAGCAGCCAAGATGGGGTAACAAAACTGTTTTTT
.	TRBV4-1	TRBJ1-1	few	CASTSGILVTEAFF	TGCGCCAGCACGTCCGGGATCCTGGTCACTGAAGCTTTCTTT
TRBD1	TRBV7-9	TRBJ1-6	.	CASSPHTGGSSPLHF	TGTGCCAGCAGCCCCCATACAGGGGGCAGTTCACCCCTCCACTTT
TRBD1	TRBV30	TRBJ2-4	.	CAWSGTGGDAKNIQYF	TGTGCCTGGAGTGGGACAGGGGGCGATGCCAAAAACATTCAGTACTTC
TRBD2	TRBV13	TRBJ2-7	.	CASSLWSGTSGSYEQYF	TGTGCCAGCAGCTTATGGTCCGGGACTAGCGGCTCCTACGAGCAGTACTTC
TRBD1	TRBV7-2	TRBJ2-7	.	CASSSRSDRVHEQYF	TGTGCCAGCAGCTCCAGATCGGACAGGGTTCACGAGCAGTACTTC
.	TRBV4-2	TRBJ2-3	.	CASSQSSRRGASDTQYF	TGTGCCAGCAGCCAATCCTCTCGCCGGGGGGCCTCAGATACGCAGTATTTT